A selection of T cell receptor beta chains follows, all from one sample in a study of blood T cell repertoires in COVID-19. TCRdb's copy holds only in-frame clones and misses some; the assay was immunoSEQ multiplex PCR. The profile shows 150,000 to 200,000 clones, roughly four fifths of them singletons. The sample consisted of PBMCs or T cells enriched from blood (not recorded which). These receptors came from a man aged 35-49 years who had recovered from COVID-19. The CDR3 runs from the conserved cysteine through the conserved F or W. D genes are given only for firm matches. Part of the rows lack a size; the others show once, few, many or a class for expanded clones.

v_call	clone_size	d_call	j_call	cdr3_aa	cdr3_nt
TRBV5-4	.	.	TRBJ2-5	CASSTRQGRGETQYF	TGTGCCAGCAGCACAAGACAGGGGAGGGGAGAGACCCAGTACTTC
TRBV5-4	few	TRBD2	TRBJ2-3	CASSWLAGSTDTQYF	TGTGCCAGCAGCTGGCTAGCGGGGAGCACAGATACGCAGTATTTT
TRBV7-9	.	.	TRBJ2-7	CASSLGVYEQYF	TGTGCCAGCAGCTTGGGAGTGTACGAGCAGTACTTC
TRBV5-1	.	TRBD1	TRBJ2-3	CASSLTPGQYTDTQYF	TGCGCCAGCAGCCTGACCCCGGGACAGTACACAGATACGCAGTATTTT
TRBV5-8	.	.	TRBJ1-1	CASSLNRAAEAFF	TGTGCCAGCAGCTTGAACAGGGCGGCTGAAGCTTTCTTT
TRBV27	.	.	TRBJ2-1	CASSLNRGSKQFF	TGTGCCAGCAGTTTGAATAGAGGGAGCAAGCAGTTCTTC
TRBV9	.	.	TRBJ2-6	CASSVEKGAGANVLTF	TGTGCCAGCAGCGTAGAAAAGGGAGCTGGGGCCAACGTCCTGACTTTC
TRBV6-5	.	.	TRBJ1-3	CASSYAPTGRGNTIYF	TGTGCCAGCAGTTACGCACCGACAGGCCGAGGAAACACCATATATTTT
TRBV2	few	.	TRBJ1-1	CASSTGDGTEAFF	TGTGCCAGCAGTACAGGTGACGGCACTGAAGCTTTCTTT
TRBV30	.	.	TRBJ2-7	CAWSVQVEREQYF	TGTGCCTGGAGTGTACAGGTGGAACGGGAGCAGTACTTC
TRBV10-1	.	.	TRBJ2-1	CASSEYRQGSNEQFF	TGCGCCAGCAGTGAGTATCGGCAGGGATCCAATGAGCAGTTCTTC
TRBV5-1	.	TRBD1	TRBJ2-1	CASSLSPQGMSSYNEQFF	TGCGCCAGCAGCTTGTCGCCACAGGGGATGAGCTCCTACAATGAGCAGTTCTTC
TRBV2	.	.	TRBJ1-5	CASRVSTGVSNQPQHF	TGTGCCAGCAGAGTATCGACAGGAGTTAGCAATCAGCCCCAGCATTTT
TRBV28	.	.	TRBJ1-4	CASSPESPEKLFF	TGTGCCAGCAGTCCCGAGAGCCCCGAAAAACTGTTTTTT
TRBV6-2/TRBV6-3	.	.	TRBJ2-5	CASSFLSLQTQYF	TGTGCCAGCAGTTTTCTAAGTTTGCAGACCCAGTACTTC
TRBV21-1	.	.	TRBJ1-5	CASSKKNSSAISDSNQPQHF	TGTGCCAGCAGCAAAAAGAACAGTTCGGCGATTTCCGATAGCAATCAGCCCCAGCATTTT
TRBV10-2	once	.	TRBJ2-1	CASSEYGEYNEQFF	TGCGCCAGCAGTGAATACGGGGAGTACAATGAGCAGTTCTTC
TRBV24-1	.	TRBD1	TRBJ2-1	CATSDSGTGSYNEQFF	TGTGCCACCAGTGATTCGGGGACAGGGTCATACAATGAGCAGTTCTTC
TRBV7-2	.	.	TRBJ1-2	CASSFSHFYGYTF	TGTGCCAGCAGCTTTAGCCACTTCTATGGCTACACCTTC
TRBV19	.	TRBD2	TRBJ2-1	CASSLAGGPMDEQFF	TGTGCCAGTAGTTTAGCGGGAGGGCCGATGGATGAGCAGTTCTTC
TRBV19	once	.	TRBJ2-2	CASSSQVTNTGELFF	TGTGCCAGTAGTTCCCAGGTTACGAACACCGGGGAGCTGTTTTTT
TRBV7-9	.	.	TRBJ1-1	CASSLVQGSEAFF	TGTGCCAGCAGCTTAGTCCAGGGCTCTGAAGCTTTCTTT
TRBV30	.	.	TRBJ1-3	CAWSYTGFSGNTIYF	TGTGCCTGGAGTTACACAGGGTTCTCTGGAAACACCATATATTTT
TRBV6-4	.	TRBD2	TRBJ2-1	CASSEREGSYNEQFF	TGTGCCAGCAGTGAGCGGGAGGGCTCCTACAATGAGCAGTTCTTC
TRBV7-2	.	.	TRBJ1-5	CASSLALRDQPQHF	TGTGCCAGCAGCTTAGCGCTCAGGGATCAGCCCCAGCATTTT
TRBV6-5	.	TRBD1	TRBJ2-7	CASNGQGESYEQYF	TGTGCCAGCAATGGACAGGGGGAATCCTACGAGCAGTACTTC
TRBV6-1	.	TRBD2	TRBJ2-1	CASSESLAGYDNEQFF	TGTGCCAGCAGTGAAAGCTTAGCGGGTTACGACAATGAGCAGTTCTTC
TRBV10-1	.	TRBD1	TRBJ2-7	CASSGTYGTGGDEQYF	TGCGCCAGCTCTGGAACATATGGGACAGGGGGCGACGAGCAGTACTTC
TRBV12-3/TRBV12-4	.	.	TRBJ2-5	CASSLNIQETQYF	TGTGCCAGCAGTTTAAACATCCAAGAGACCCAGTACTTC
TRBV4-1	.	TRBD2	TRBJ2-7	CASSQDRPSGTYEQYF	TGCGCCAGCAGCCAAGATCGGCCTAGCGGGACCTACGAGCAGTACTTC
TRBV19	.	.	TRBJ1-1	CASSIGGAREAFF	TGTGCCAGTAGTATAGGCGGGGCGAGAGAAGCTTTCTTT
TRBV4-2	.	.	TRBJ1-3	CASSQPGEHTIYF	TGTGCCAGCAGCCAGCCAGGGGAGCACACCATATATTTT
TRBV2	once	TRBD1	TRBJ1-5	CASSGTGHSNQPQHF	TGTGCCAGCAGTGGGACAGGCCATAGCAATCAGCCCCAGCATTTT
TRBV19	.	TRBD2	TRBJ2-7	CASKRVASGTYEQYF	TGTGCCAGTAAACGGGTAGCTAGCGGAACCTACGAGCAGTACTTC
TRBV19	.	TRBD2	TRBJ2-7	CASSMYSTGGTYEQYF	TGTGCCAGTAGTATGTACTCGACGGGAGGCACCTACGAGCAGTACTTC
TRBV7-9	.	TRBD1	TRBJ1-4	CASRATGGGEEKLFF	TGTGCCAGCAGGGCCACAGGGGGGGGCGAGGAAAAACTGTTTTTT
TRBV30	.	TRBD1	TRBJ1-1	CAWSWGTGAYTEAFF	TGTGCCTGGAGTTGGGGGACAGGGGCCTACACTGAAGCTTTCTTT
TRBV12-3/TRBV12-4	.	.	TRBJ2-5	CASSLGGTQYF	TGTGCCAGCAGCCTCGGCGGAACCCAGTACTTC
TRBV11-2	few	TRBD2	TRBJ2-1	CASSISGNSYNEQFF	TGTGCCAGCAGCATTAGCGGGAATTCCTACAATGAGCAGTTCTTC
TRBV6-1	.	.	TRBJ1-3	CASSVRLVLSSGNTIYF	TGTGCCAGCAGTGTACGGTTGGTCCTCTCCTCTGGAAACACCATATATTTT
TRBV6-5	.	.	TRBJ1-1	CASSYSRVGNTEAFF	TGTGCCAGCAGTTACTCCAGGGTAGGGAACACTGAAGCTTTCTTT
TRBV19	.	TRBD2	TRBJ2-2	CASSIALAGVYTGELFF	TGTGCCAGTAGTATTGCGTTAGCGGGAGTGTACACCGGGGAGCTGTTTTTT
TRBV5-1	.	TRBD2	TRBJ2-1	CASSPSSGRIDRYEQFF	TGCGCCAGCAGCCCCTCTAGCGGGAGAATAGATCGGTATGAGCAGTTCTTC
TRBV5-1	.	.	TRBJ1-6	CASSSATGIGSPLHF	TGCGCCAGCAGCTCGGCTACAGGGATTGGTTCACCCCTCCACTTT
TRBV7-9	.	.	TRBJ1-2	CASSSGDNYGYTF	TGTGCCAGCAGCTCAGGGGACAACTATGGCTACACCTTC
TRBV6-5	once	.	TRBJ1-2	CASSNLWEGGGYTF	TGTGCCAGCAGCAACCTCTGGGAGGGCGGCGGCTACACCTTC
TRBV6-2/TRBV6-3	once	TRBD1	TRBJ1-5	CASSYSGDRGYSNQPQHF	TGTGCCAGCAGTTACTCTGGGGACAGGGGATATAGCAATCAGCCCCAGCATTTT
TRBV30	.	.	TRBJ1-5	CAWNGANNQPQHF	TGTGCCTGGAATGGGGCTAATAATCAGCCCCAGCATTTT
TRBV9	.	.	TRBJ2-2	CASSVTDTGELFF	TGTGCCAGCAGCGTAACTGACACCGGGGAGCTGTTTTTT
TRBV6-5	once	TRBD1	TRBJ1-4	CASSIDRGQVKKLFF	TGTGCCAGCAGCATCGACAGGGGGCAAGTCAAAAAACTGTTTTTT
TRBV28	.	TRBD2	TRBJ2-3	CASSSPTMTSGRVFFDTDTQYF	TGTGCCAGCAGTTCACCAACCATGACTAGCGGGAGGGTCTTTTTTGACACAGATACGCAGTATTTT
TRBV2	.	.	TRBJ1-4	CASSDQGQYNEKLFF	TGTGCCAGCAGTGACCAGGGGCAATATAATGAAAAACTGTTTTTT
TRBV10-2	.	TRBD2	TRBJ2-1	CASSGLLGLAGDNEQFF	TGCGCCAGCAGTGGACTTCTTGGACTAGCGGGGGACAATGAGCAGTTCTTC
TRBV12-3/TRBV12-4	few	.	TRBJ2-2	CASSRGTGELFF	TGTGCCAGCAGCCGGGGGACCGGGGAGCTGTTTTTT